The rows below give T cell receptor beta chains drawn from one sample of a study of regulatory T cells in long-lasting Graves disease. In TCRdb, the multiplex PCR reads were re-called with MiXCR into one record per CDR3 protein. The data contain some 450,000 distinct CDR3 sequences, about 15% of them singletons. This same sample was also part of a study on T cells in Graves' hyperthyroidism and ophthalmopathy.

This specimen was peripheral blood mononuclear cells (PBMCs), taken at new diagnosis, from a patient treated with antithyroid drugs. These receptors came from a woman aged 25 to 39 with Graves disease. The CDR3 runs from the conserved cysteine through the conserved F or W. A D gene is named only where the DNA matches it firmly. Size values are once, few and many counts, or a class for expanded clones, and some rows have none.

>many|TRBJ1-5|.|TRBV2
CASSLVFNQPQHF
TGTGCCAGCAGTTTGGTCTTTAATCAGCCCCAGCATTTT
>few|TRBJ1-6|TRBD1|TRBV20-1
CSARGTGFNSPLHF
TGCAGTGCTAGAGGGACAGGGTTCAATTCACCCCTCCACTTT
>many|TRBJ2-3|.|TRBV18
CASSPPQDTQYF
TGTGCCAGCTCACCACCTCAGGATACGCAGTATTTT
>many|TRBJ1-1|.|TRBV20-1
CSARDFEGPSNTEAFF
TGCAGTGCTAGAGATTTCGAGGGACCCTCGAACACTGAAGCTTTCTTT
>few|TRBJ2-7|.|TRBV6-9
CASSYTRLTSEQYF
TGTGCCAGCAGTTACACCCGGCTGACTAGCGAGCAGTACTTC
>few|TRBJ1-2|.|TRBV7-2
CASSLVLGDNYGYTF
TGTGCCAGCAGCTTAGTTCTGGGGGACAACTATGGCTACACCTTC
>many|TRBJ2-1|TRBD2|TRBV6-1
CASREQAGGPRNEQFF
TGTGCCAGCAGGGAACAAGCGGGAGGTCCACGGAATGAGCAGTTCTTC
>many|TRBJ2-7|.|TRBV6-1
CASRGGTATLDYEQYF
TGTGCCAGCAGGGGCGGGACAGCGACTTTGGACTACGAGCAGTACTTC
>many|TRBJ2-3|TRBD2|TRBV20-1
CSAQSGSADTQYF
TGCAGTGCTCAGAGCGGGAGTGCAGATACGCAGTATTTT
>.|TRBJ2-3|TRBD1|TRBV4-1
CASSHPRQGRTDTQYF
TGCGCCAGCAGCCACCCCAGACAGGGGCGCACAGATACGCAGTATTTT
>many|TRBJ2-3|TRBD2|TRBV12-3/TRBV12-4
CAVKREGTDTQYF
TGTGCCGTCAAGCGGGAGGGCACAGATACGCAGTATTTT
>.|TRBJ2-5|TRBD1|TRBV19
CASSWRQGSTQYF
TGTGCCAGTAGTTGGAGACAGGGTTCCACCCAGTACTTC
>.|TRBJ2-1|TRBD2|TRBV7-9
CASSSSPGTSGGNEQFF
TGTGCCAGCAGCTCCAGTCCCGGGACTAGCGGGGGGAATGAGCAGTTCTTC
>many|TRBJ2-3|.|TRBV5-1
CASSELNTQYF
TGCGCCAGCAGCGAACTAAATACGCAGTATTTT
>few|TRBJ2-2|.|TRBV5-5
CASRPYFGGTGELFF
TGTGCCAGCAGACCCTATTTTGGGGGCACCGGGGAGCTGTTTTTT
>few|TRBJ2-5|.|TRBV7-2
CASSFRPGQETQYF
TGTGCCAGCAGCTTCCGGCCCGGCCAAGAGACCCAGTACTTC
>few|TRBJ2-3|.|TRBV4-1
CASSQPVVTDTQYF
TGCGCCAGCAGCCAACCCGTAGTGACAGATACGCAGTATTTT
>many|TRBJ2-7|TRBD2|TRBV4-1
CASSQDPSGRTNEQYF
TGCGCCAGCAGCCAAGATCCGAGCGGGAGAACAAACGAGCAGTACTTC
>many|TRBJ2-7|.|TRBV28
CASSRDRGTSVYYEQYF
TGTGCCAGCAGTAGGGACAGGGGGACTAGCGTTTACTACGAGCAGTACTTC
>few|TRBJ2-2|.|TRBV29-1
CSVDSSTGELFF
TGCAGCGTTGATAGTTCCACCGGGGAGCTGTTTTTT
>.|TRBJ1-4|.|TRBV6-1
CASSDRDANEKLFF
TGTGCCAGCAGTGACAGGGATGCTAATGAAAAACTGTTTTTT
>many|TRBJ2-5|.|TRBV3-1
CASSQIETQYF
TGTGCCAGCAGCCAGATTGAGACCCAGTACTTC
>.|TRBJ2-7|TRBD1|TRBV11-3
CASSLVLGQGNEQYF
TGTGCCAGCAGCTTAGTCCTGGGACAGGGGAACGAGCAGTACTTC
>.|TRBJ2-1|.|TRBV20-1
CSAPSRPNEQFF
TGCAGTGCCCCCTCCCGGCCCAATGAGCAGTTCTTC
>.|TRBJ2-1|.|TRBV5-1
CASTQAGANNEQFF
TGCGCCAGCACCCAGGCAGGTGCCAACAACGAGCAGTTCTTC
>few|TRBJ1-1|.|TRBV28
CASSSSGRTAAEAFF
TGTGCCAGCAGTTCATCAGGAAGGACAGCGGCTGAAGCTTTCTTT
>.|TRBJ2-7|.|TRBV20-1
CSALRRFHYEQYF
TGCAGTGCTCTTAGGCGATTCCACTACGAGCAGTACTTC
>many|TRBJ2-3|TRBD2|TRBV2
CASSRGLAGVNTQYF
TGTGCCAGCAGCCGCGGACTAGCGGGAGTTAATACGCAGTATTTT
>few|TRBJ1-1|.|TRBV4-3
CASSQDVGGGSDRAFF
TGCGCCAGCAGCCAAGATGTGGGGGGGGGGAGTGATCGGGCTTTCTTT
>many|TRBJ1-2|TRBD1|TRBV5-6
CASSLAYNRGRGYTF
TGTGCCAGCAGCTTGGCTTATAACAGGGGGCGAGGCTACACCTTC
>.|TRBJ1-5|.|TRBV24-1
CATSDGGQGGNQPQHF
TGTGCCACCAGTGATGGGGGACAAGGTGGCAATCAGCCCCAGCATTTT
>many|TRBJ2-7|TRBD1|TRBV11-2
CASSLWPTGATIEQYF
TGTGCCAGCAGCTTATGGCCGACAGGGGCTACAATAGAGCAGTACTTC
>many|TRBJ2-3|.|TRBV5-1
CASSLVPLPPTDTQYF
TGCGCCAGCAGCTTGGTTCCCCTACCCCCCACAGATACGCAGTATTTT
>many|TRBJ2-3|.|TRBV14
CASSQDLETFTDTQYF
TGTGCCAGCAGCCAAGATCTGGAGACCTTCACAGATACGCAGTATTTT
>many|TRBJ2-7|.|TRBV28
CASRLSGTAYEQYF
TGTGCCAGCAGACTTAGCGGAACCGCCTACGAGCAGTACTTC
>few|TRBJ2-5|.|TRBV6-1
CASSIWGVQTETQYF
TGTGCCAGCAGCATCTGGGGGGTTCAGACGGAGACCCAGTACTTC
>many|TRBJ2-1|TRBD2|TRBV7-6
CASSLRLANEQFF
TGTGCCAGCAGCCTCAGACTAGCCAATGAGCAGTTCTTC
>many|TRBJ2-2|.|TRBV24-1
CATRSAPGELFF
TGTGCCACCAGATCTGCCCCCGGGGAGCTGTTTTTT
>many|TRBJ2-7|.|TRBV7-9
CASSPGPPRGYEQYF
TGTGCCAGCAGCCCCGGCCCACCGAGGGGCTACGAGCAGTACTTC
>.|TRBJ2-1|.|TRBV27
CASSLSPKRGRAYNEQFF
TGTGCCAGCAGTTTATCCCCCAAGAGGGGGAGGGCCTACAATGAGCAGTTCTTC
>many|TRBJ1-2|.|TRBV6-1
CASSERGNGYTF
TGTGCCAGCAGTGAAAGAGGGAACGGCTACACCTTC
>many|TRBJ2-6|.|TRBV19
CASSGGPRAYSGANVLTF
TGTGCCAGTAGTGGCGGACCAAGGGCGTACTCTGGGGCCAACGTCCTGACTTTC
>many|TRBJ2-7|.|TRBV27
CASSLVIPGSPHEQYF
TGTGCCAGCAGTTTGGTGATTCCGGGGAGTCCCCACGAGCAGTACTTC
>.|TRBJ1-3|.|TRBV3-1
CASSQLGISGNTIYF
TGTGCCAGCAGCCAACTCGGGATCTCTGGAAACACCATATATTTT
>.|TRBJ2-2|.|TRBV6-1
CASGIAEGIGELFF
TGTGCCAGCGGGATAGCCGAAGGTATCGGGGAGCTGTTTTTT
>.|TRBJ2-7|.|TRBV5-1
CASSLQGSTYEQYF
TGCGCCAGCAGCTTGCAGGGATCCACCTACGAGCAGTACTTC
>.|TRBJ2-3|.|TRBV18
CASSPGTMGLDTQYF
TGTGCCAGCTCACCTGGGACCATGGGGTTAGATACGCAGTATTTT